A single sample gave rise to the 17 T cell receptor beta chains below, sequenced in a study of technical replicates of blood from a handful of donors. This table comes from immunoSEQ multiplex PCR, and its TCRdb copy is limited to in-frame clones, with some not included. Found here are approximately 99,000 clones, around 95% of them singletons; the top ten hold roughly 0.19%. The sequenced material came from T cells isolated from PBMCs. The receptors stem from a human donor in good health.

A note on this clone: Other DNA sequences in the sample encode the same CDR3. The gene calls are TRBV30 and TRBJ1-2; no clear D gene. This CDR3 comprises 11 residues. Looked up from germline, CDR1 is GTSNPN and CDR2 is SVGIG (reference sequence). V gave up 3 bases and J gave up 2 bases, with 4 bases separating them. The DNA of the CDR3 is TGTGCCTGGAGCCTGAACTATGGCTACACCTTC. Residues: CAWSLNYGYTF.

This sequence joins TRBV29-1 and TRBJ2-7; maybe TRBD2 (5 bases). Trimming removed 7 bases from V and 5 bases from J, with 15 bases in between. The CDR3 runs to 12 residues. Germline V CDR1 and CDR2: SQVTM, ANQGSEA. CDR3 bases: TGCAGCGCCAAGGAGGATCTGGACGAGCAGTACTTC. This gives the protein CSAKEDLDEQYF.

This chain uses TRBV11-3 with TRBJ2-3; weak D call: TRBD2 (7 bases). This CDR3 is 14 amino acids long. Trimming took off 11 bases at V and 5 bases at J, with 20 bases between the two ends. The germline gives CDR1 SGHNT, CDR2 YENEEA. CDR3 DNA sequence: TGTGCCGTCTCGCTGCGGGGGCAGGGAGATACGCAGTATTTT. Protein product: CAVSLRGQGDTQYF.

The chain has TRBV28 and TRBJ1-2, with D perhaps matching TRBD1 (5 bases). The CDR3 runs 15 residues. Per germline, CDR1 MDHEN and CDR2 SYDVKM. Between the trimmed V and J ends, which lost 6 bases and 2 bases, there was a span of 16 bases. The CDR3 loop reads CASSEGDSRNYGYTF. CDR3 sequence (DNA): TGTGCCAGCAGCGAAGGGGATTCGCGGAACTATGGCTACACCTTC.

For the CDR3, the DNA is TGTGCCAGCAGCCGCGACAGGGCTAGTGGAGCTTTCTTT. Amino acid sequence: CASSRDRASGAFF. V is TRBV6-5 and J is TRBJ1-1, with 7 bases aligning to TRBD1. Trimming at V came to 6 bases and at J to 10 bases, leaving 11 bases not matched to a gene. Germline V gene data show CDR1 as MNHEY and CDR2 as SVGAGI. This CDR3 comprises 13 residues.

The chain carries TRBV5-6 and TRBJ1-2; no clear D. This CDR3 is 16 amino acids long. Germline-derived CDR1 and CDR2 are SGHDT and YYEEEE. Trimming pared 4 bases from V and 2 bases from J, leaving 18 bases between. CDR3 sequence (DNA): TGTGCCAGCAGCCTTAGGCAGGAATGGATAAACTATGGCTACACCTTC. It encodes CASSLRQEWINYGYTF.

This chain joins TRBV28 and TRBJ1-5; 11 nucleotides align to TRBD1. The J segment lost 0 bases and the V segment lost 11 bases, leaving 12 bases of the junction unmatched. The CDR3 length is 17 residues. CDR1 and CDR2 from the germline V gene are MDHEN and SYDVKM. For the CDR3, the DNA is TGTGCCGCACGCTTGGGACAGGGGGGCTATAGCAATCAGCCCCAGCATTTT. It is translated as CAARLGQGGYSNQPQHF.

V usage is TRBV4-1 and J usage is TRBJ2-5; weak D call: TRBD1 (5 bases). With 5 bases removed from V and 0 bases from J, the gap between germline ends came to 19 bases. Germline-derived CDR1 and CDR2 are MGHRA and YSYEKL. The CDR3 runs to 17 residues. The CDR3: CASSSQGGAAYQETQYF. The CDR3 DNA reads TGCGCCAGCAGCTCTCAAGGTGGGGCGGCGTACCAAGAGACCCAGTACTTC.

The genes are TRBV9 and TRBJ1-3; D call uncertain. Germline V gene sequence: CDR1 SGDLS, CDR2 YYNGEE. The CDR3 has 18 residues. Trimming cost V 2 bases and J 0 bases, with 18 bases left between them. The CDR3 spells CASSVGFTGVYSGNTIYF. DNA of the CDR3: TGTGCCAGCAGCGTCGGTTTCACCGGGGTCTACTCTGGAAACACCATATATTTT.

The chain employs TRBV6-5 and TRBJ1-5, with D uncertain. In germline, CDR1 is MNHEY, CDR2 SVGAGI. V was pared by 3 bases and J by 7 bases, with 10 bases between. This CDR3 is built from 13 residues. The CDR3 bases are TGTGCCAGCAGTTATACCGAGAGGCAGCCCCAGCATTTT. It encodes CASSYTERQPQHF.

The chain combines TRBV7-9 with TRBJ2-6; D is uncertain. This CDR3 contains 16 residues. Germline loops: CDR1 SEHNR, CDR2 FQNEAQ (reference sequence). V dropped 1 base and J dropped 0 bases, with 7 bases sitting between them. Here the CDR3 reads CASSLVAASGANVLTF. The CDR3 region has the DNA TGTGCCAGCAGCTTAGTCGCGGCCTCTGGGGCCAACGTCCTGACTTTC.

The chain uses TRBV27 and TRBJ2-7; perhaps TRBD1 as D (5 bases). In germline, CDR1 is MNHEY, CDR2 SMNVEV (reference sequence). The ends were cut back, 0 bases at V and 3 bases at J, with 9 bases in the middle. The CDR3 covers 14 residues. CDR3 sequence: CASSLSKGNYEQYF. Here the CDR3 DNA reads TGTGCCAGCAGTTTATCGAAGGGGAACTACGAGCAGTACTTC.

This sequence joins TRBV11-2 and TRBJ2-3, with TRBD2 identical over 10 bases. The CDR3 spans 16 residues. V shed 5 bases and J 2 bases; nucleotides not matched to a gene: 7. Germline-derived CDR1 and CDR2 are SGHAT and FQNNGV. The CDR3 coding sequence is TGTGCCAGCAGCCGGGGACTAGCGTGGTCCACAGATACGCAGTATTTT. Its protein is CASSRGLAWSTDTQYF.

This sequence joins TRBV6-5 and TRBJ1-2, with D possibly matching TRBD1 (5 bases). The CDR3 loop spans 14 amino acids. The V and J ends lost 2 bases and 4 bases respectively, with 11 bases between them. Germline CDR1 reads MNHEY; CDR2 reads SVGAGI. This CDR3 reads CASSYVPGGYGYTF. The CDR3 DNA follows: TGTGCCAGCAGTTACGTCCCGGGGGGCTATGGCTACACCTTC.

J is TRBJ1-3 and V is TRBV25-1; 9 bases align to TRBD1. This CDR3 is built from 15 residues. In germline, CDR1 is MGHDK, CDR2 SYGVNS. V lost 8 bases, J lost 4 bases, and 9 bases stayed unmatched. This chain's CDR3 is CASGYRGLSGNTIYF. CDR3 nucleotide sequence: TGTGCCAGCGGATACAGGGGGCTATCCGGAAACACCATATATTTT. Variable domain in full (rest from reference TRBV25-1 and TRBJ1-3): EADIYQTPRYLVIGTGKKITLECSQTMGHDKMYWYQQDPGMELHLIHYSYGVNSTEKGDLSSESTVSRIRTEHFPLTLESARPSHTSQYLCASGYRGLSGNTIYFGEGSWLTVV.

This clone was seen once. This chain uses TRBV19 with TRBJ2-3; TRBD1 matches 8 bases. The V segment lost 6 bases and the J segment 4 bases; nucleotides outside the gene matches: 15. The CDR3 is made up of 17 amino acids. Germline CDR1 reads LNHDA; CDR2 reads SQIVND (reference sequence). DNA for the CDR3: TGTGCCAGTAGCTTACTATGGACAGGGTCGAGAGCAGATACGCAGTATTTT. It yields the protein CASSLLWTGSRADTQYF. The whole variable domain, remainder taken from reference TRBV19 and TRBJ2-3, is DGGITQSPKYLFRKEGQNVTLSCEQNLNHDAMYWYRQDPGQGLRLIYYSQIVNDFQKGDIAEGYSVSREKKESFPLTVTSAQKNPTAFYLCASSLLWTGSRADTQYFGPGTRLTVL.

The V gene is TRBV27, the J gene TRBJ2-2; 7 bases fit TRBD1. CDR3 length: 15 residues. J was trimmed by 7 bases and V by 3 bases; bases with no gene match: 8. The germline CDR1 and CDR2 sequences are MNHEY and SMNVEV (reference sequence). The CDR3 DNA reads TGTGCCAGCAGTTTCGGGCAGGGGGTGATCGGGGAGCTGTTTTTT. Translating it yields CASSFGQGVIGELFF.